This T cell receptor beta chain was identified during a study of cytomegalovirus exposure and HLA in healthy donors. Whole-study context: Assignment to the Caucasian-associated ancestry cluster applied to around 76% of the approximately 380 genotyped donors. Study-level results: Sequencing probably produced one cluster of sequence variants that were highly shared. A few chains tied to CMV proved CMV antigen-specific in vitro. Compared with the roughly 700-donor mean, an Asian-associated ancestry cluster reportedly had fewer N-insertions, according to a later analysis.

Points on this clone: Antigen unknown.

PCR involved 60 Vbeta and 13 Jbeta primers. This table comes from immunoSEQ multiplex PCR, and its TCRdb copy is limited to in-frame clones, with some not included. The sample lists just over 150,000 clones, around 84% occurring once. This sequence was found in a man aged 18 to 29 in good health and CMV-seronegative. What was sequenced was PBMCs.

The CDR3 spells CASSQLAGTGGTGELFF. CDR3 bases: TGCGCCAGCAGCCAACTTGCCGGGACAGGGGGCACCGGGGAGCTGTTTTTT. The V gene is TRBV4-3, the J gene TRBJ2-2; TRBD1 agrees at 11 bases. V gave up 2 bases and J gave up 4 bases; unmatched junction bases: 6. Germline V gives CDR1 LGHNA, CDR2 YSLEER. CDR3 length equals 17 residues.